This T cell receptor (beta chain) is drawn from a study of shared clonotypes between healthy human individuals. Repertoires were generated with immunoSEQ multiplex PCR, while TCRdb's copy carries only in-frame clones and drops some. The sample has about 1.5 million clones, more than 95% seen once. Sequenced: naive CD4+ T cells sorted from blood. The subset: CD45RA+ positively selected. The sequence derives from a man aged 25-40 years in good health.

The CDR3 loop reads CASSVGDRANYGYTF. The CDR3 region has the DNA TGTGCCAGCAGCGTAGGTGACAGAGCTAACTATGGCTACACCTTC. The V call is TRBV9, the J call TRBJ1-2; maybe TRBD1 (5 bases). The CDR3 is 15 residues long. Germline CDR1 reads SGDLS; CDR2 reads YYNGEE. Trimming shortened V by 0 bases and J by 0 bases, and 9 bases separated the two germline ends.